A selection of T cell receptor beta chains follows, all from one sample in a study of blood T cell repertoires in COVID-19. Assay used: immunoSEQ multiplex PCR; TCRdb lists only in-frame clones, some missing. The sample has around 130,000 clones, approximately 86% seen once. Source material: PBMCs or T cells enriched from blood (not recorded which). These receptors were obtained from a woman in her 50s who had recovered from COVID-19. CDR3s include the opening cysteine and the closing phenylalanine or tryptophan. D genes are given only for firm matches. Some rows mark clone size as missing; the rest say once, few, many or name a class of expanded clone.

TRBJ2-2 NA TRBV13 14 NA TGTGCCAGCAGCCTCGTAGGTAGCCCCGGGGAGCTGTTTTTT CASSLVGSPGELFF
TRBJ1-2 TRBD1 TRBV7-2 13 NA TGTGCCAGCAGCCCAGGGACAGGGATGGGCTACACCTTC CASSPGTGMGYTF
TRBJ2-7 NA TRBV6-5 15 NA TGTGCCAGCAGTTACTCTTCGGCAGGCTCCTACGAGCAGTACTTC CASSYSSAGSYEQYF
TRBJ1-6 NA TRBV30 14 NA TGTGCCTGGAGTCCACGTACAGGAGTCTCACCCCTCCACTTT CAWSPRTGVSPLHF
TRBJ2-7 TRBD1 TRBV14 19 few TGTGCCAGCAGCAGTCGGCCAGGACAGGGGCGTAATTTTTTCTACGAGCAGTACTTC CASSSRPGQGRNFFYEQYF
TRBJ2-7 NA TRBV2 13 NA TGTGCCAGAGGGGCAAAGCGATCCTACGAGCAGTACTTC CARGAKRSYEQYF
TRBJ1-2 TRBD1 TRBV7-9 16 NA TGTGCCAGCAGCTTAGAAACCGGGACAGGGCACTATGGCTACACCTTC CASSLETGTGHYGYTF
TRBJ2-1 NA TRBV5-1 15 NA TGCGCCAGCAGCTTCGAGGGTCCAACTTACAATGAGCAGTTCTTC CASSFEGPTYNEQFF
TRBJ2-7 TRBD1 TRBV6-5 13 NA TGTGCCACCGGGGACAGAATCTCCTACGAGCAGTACTTC CATGDRISYEQYF
TRBJ1-2 NA TRBV3-1/TRBV3-2 14 NA TGTGCCAGCAGCCAAGATCTGGAGGATAGAGGCTACACCTTC CASSQDLEDRGYTF
TRBJ2-5 TRBD2 TRBV4-1 15 NA TGCGCCAGCAGCCCGGGACTAGCCAGCGGGGTAGGCCAGTACTTC CASSPGLASGVGQYF
TRBJ1-5 NA TRBV3-1/TRBV3-2 13 NA TGTGCCAGCAGCCAAGGTCGCGGTCAGCCCCAGCATTTT CASSQGRGQPQHF
TRBJ1-1 NA TRBV10-3 13 NA TGTGCCATCAGTGAGGTGGGGCCGACTGAAGCTTTCTTT CAISEVGPTEAFF
TRBJ2-2 NA TRBV25-1 14 NA TGTGCCAGCAGTCAGGGTTGGTACACCGGGGAGCTGTTTTTT CASSQGWYTGELFF